Shown below are 18 T cell receptor beta chains from a single sample sequenced in a study of cytomegalovirus exposure and HLA in healthy donors. Primers: 60 Vbeta forward and 13 Jbeta reverse. The data were produced by immunoSEQ multiplex PCR, yet TCRdb's version contains in-frame clones alone and is incomplete. The data hold 160,000 or so clones, with roughly 76% observed a single time. The sample was PBMCs. These receptors were taken from a woman between 50 and 59 years old in good health and CMV-seronegative.

The V and J genes are TRBV6-6 and TRBJ1-2; 8 bases map to TRBD1. Germline V gives CDR1 MNHNY, CDR2 SVGAGI (reference sequence). V trimming: 5 bases; J trimming: 4 bases; junction bases outside the gene matches: 6. The CDR3 is made up of 14 amino acids. This CDR3 is CASSDNRGSYGYTF. The CDR3 DNA reads TGTGCCAGCAGTGATAACAGGGGGAGCTATGGCTACACCTTC.

This rearrangement joins TRBV10-3 to TRBJ2-3; 7 bases fit TRBD2. The germline V gene encodes CDR1 ENHRY and CDR2 SYGVKD. V trimming: 6 bases; J trimming: 3 bases; junction bases outside the gene matches: 9. CDR3 length equals 15 residues. CDR3 nucleotide sequence: TGTGCCATCAGCATCGCCCTAGCGGAGACAGATACGCAGTATTTT. Protein sequence: CAISIALAETDTQYF.

The chain's CDR3 is CASSPGPSGQPQHF. The CDR3 DNA reads as TGTGCCAGCAGTCCTGGGCCGTCAGGTCAGCCCCAGCATTTT. The chain uses TRBV27 and TRBJ1-5, with no clear D. V lost 5 bases to trimming and J lost 6 bases, with 14 bases between them. This CDR3 has 14 residues. CDR1 and CDR2 from the germline V gene are MNHEY and SMNVEV (reference sequence).

The rearrangement links TRBV28 to TRBJ2-1, with D maybe TRBD1 (6 bases). Germline V gives CDR1 MDHEN, CDR2 SYDVKM. V was shortened by 6 bases and J by 7 bases, with 13 bases between the two germline ends. This CDR3 is built from 13 residues. The CDR3 nucleotides read TGTGCCAGCAGGGGGACACTAAAAAATGAGCAGTTCTTC. This codes for CASRGTLKNEQFF. Combining the CDR3 with reference TRBV28 and TRBJ2-1 gives the whole variable domain DVKVTQSSRYLVKRTGEKVFLECVQDMDHENMFWYRQDPGLGLRLIYFSYDVKMKEKGDIPEGYSVSREKKERFSLILESASTNQTSMYLCASRGTLKNEQFFGPGTRLTVL.

V and J are TRBV6-5 and TRBJ2-1; TRBD2 matches at 7 bases. Germline values: CDR1 MNHEY, CDR2 SVGAGI. This CDR3 has 16 amino acids. The V gene end was trimmed by 0 bases and the J gene end by 5 bases; junction bases not matched to a gene: 7. This CDR3 reads CASSYSGGGKNNEQFF. The CDR3 nucleotides are TGTGCCAGCAGTTACTCCGGCGGGGGAAAGAACAATGAGCAGTTCTTC.

This clone was observed a single time. The chain combines TRBV7-3 with TRBJ2-1; D remains ambiguous. Germline CDR1 SGHTA, CDR2 FQGTGA. V was clipped by 0 bases and J by 4 bases, with 10 bases between them. The CDR3 is made up of 15 amino acids. The CDR3 loop is CASSLTRAAYNEQFF. In nucleotides, the CDR3 is TGTGCCAGCAGCTTAACTAGAGCCGCGTACAATGAGCAGTTCTTC.

The count of this clone is one. The chain joins TRBV7-9 to TRBJ1-1; possible D gene TRBD1, 6 bases. The CDR3 runs 14 residues. V shed 2 bases and J shed 1 base, with 8 bases lying between them. Germline-derived CDR1 and CDR2 are SEHNR and FQNEAQ (reference sequence). CDR3 loop: CASSLPGANTEAFF. The CDR3 DNA reads as TGTGCCAGCAGCTTACCAGGGGCGAACACTGAAGCTTTCTTT.

This rearrangement joins TRBV5-1 to TRBJ1-2, with TRBD1 identical over 8 bases. Germline values: CDR1 SGHRS, CDR2 YFSETQ. This CDR3 has 14 residues. The junction had 6 bases not matched to a gene; V was cut back by 0 bases and J by 8 bases. This CDR3 is CASSLGRTGRGYTF. For the CDR3, the DNA is TGCGCCAGCAGCTTGGGACGGACAGGGAGGGGCTACACCTTC. The entire variable domain, with the rest obtained from reference TRBV5-1 and TRBJ1-2, is as follows: KAGVTQTPRYLIKTRGQQVTLSCSPISGHRSVSWYQQTPGQGLQFLFEYFSETQRNKGNFPGRFSGRQFSNSRSEMNVSTLELGDSALYLCASSLGRTGRGYTFGSGTRLTVV.

The rearrangement joins TRBV21-1 to TRBJ1-5; the D call in the table, TRBD1, was not verified against the DNA. TRBV21-1 is deemed a pseudogene. The CDR3 has 12 amino acids. CDR3 nucleotide sequence: TGTGCCAGCACCGCAGGGACAGTGCCCCAGCATTTT. Translation: CASTAGTVPQHF.

This rearrangement joins TRBV5-4 to TRBJ1-2; 7 nucleotides agree with TRBD1. CDR1 SGHNT and CDR2 YYREEE come from the germline V gene (reference sequence). Losses at the gene ends were 4 bases for V and 3 bases for J; bases not matched to a gene: 6. The CDR3 consists of 14 residues. In DNA form, the CDR3 reads TGTGCCAGCAGCGAAAACAGGGGAGACTATGGCTACACCTTC. The encoded protein is CASSENRGDYGYTF.

The J gene is TRBJ1-6, the V gene TRBV7-2; unclear D gene. CDR1 SGHTA and CDR2 FQGNSA come from the germline V gene. V lost 4 bases and J lost 13, with 20 bases in between. CDR3 length equals 15 residues. Here the CDR3 reads CASSSPVELSSPLHF. In DNA form, the CDR3 reads TGTGCCAGCAGCTCGCCGGTGGAGTTGTCATCGCCCCTCCACTTT. Full variable domain (remainder filled in from reference TRBV7-2 and TRBJ1-6): GAGVSQSPSNKVTEKGKDVELRCDPISGHTALYWYRQSLGQGLEFLIYFQGNSAPDKSGLPSDRFSAERTGGSVSTLTIQRTQQEDSAVYLCASSSPVELSSPLHFGNGTRLTVT.

This rearrangement joins TRBV4-1 to TRBJ2-7, with D possibly TRBD2 on 6 matching bases. This CDR3 region has 14 residues. Trimming left V 5 bases short and J 2 bases short, with 13 bases between. Looked up from germline, CDR1 is MGHRA and CDR2 is YSYEKL. Here the CDR3 reads CASSRDLGPYEQYF. The CDR3 nucleotides are TGCGCCAGCAGCAGGGACTTAGGGCCCTACGAGCAGTACTTC.

This chain joins TRBV9 and TRBJ1-2; 10 nucleotides agree with TRBD1. CDR3 length equals 18 residues. CDR1 is SGDLS and CDR2 is YYNGEE in the germline V gene. The V gene end was trimmed by 3 bases and the J gene end by 1 base; junction bases not matched to a gene: 12. The CDR3 reads CASSGRRDRGGDNYGYTF. The CDR3 nucleotides read TGTGCCAGCAGCGGACGTCGGGACAGGGGCGGGGATAACTATGGCTACACCTTC. The complete variable domain, with remaining parts taken from reference TRBV9 and TRBJ1-2, reads DSGVTQTPKHLITATGQRVTLRCSPRSGDLSVYWYQQSLDQGLQFLIQYYNGEERAKGNILERFSAQQFPDLHSELNLSSLELGDSALYFCASSGRRDRGGDNYGYTFGSGTRLTVV.

CDR3 protein: CASSEFLGANVLTF. CDR3 DNA sequence: TGTGCCAGCAGTGAATTTCTTGGGGCCAACGTCCTGACTTTC. The chain uses TRBV2 and TRBJ2-6, with D unresolved. Trimming pared 2 bases from V and 3 bases from J, leaving 5 bases between. This CDR3 is 14 amino acids long. Germline V gene lookup returns CDR1 SNHLY and CDR2 FYNNEI.

This clone came up a few times. This chain links TRBV28 with TRBJ1-4, with 8 nucleotides matching TRBD1. The CDR3 runs 14 residues. The junction had 4 bases not matched to a gene; V was cut back by 6 bases and J by 4 bases. Germline V gene lookup returns CDR1 MDHEN and CDR2 SYDVKM. CDR3: CASSRTGINEKLFF. CDR3 bases: TGTGCCAGCAGCCGGACAGGGATTAATGAAAAACTGTTTTTT.

The count of this clone is one. This chain uses TRBV12-5 with TRBJ1-6; D might be TRBD1 (5 bases). Germline V gives CDR1 LGHNT, CDR2 FRNRAP. Trimming stripped 9 bases from V and 12 bases from J, with 12 bases between. The CDR3 has 11 residues. The CDR3 protein is CASSWGGPLHF. As DNA, the CDR3 is TGTGCTAGCTCCTGGGGGGGACCCCTCCACTTT.

Details on this clone: The sample carries other DNA sequences with the same CDR3. J is TRBJ1-1 and V is TRBV30, with D possibly matching TRBD1 (6 bases). V was cut by 4 bases and J by 5 bases, with 11 bases left in between. This CDR3 has 12 amino acids. Germline assignment: CDR1 GTSNPN and CDR2 SVGIG (reference sequence). In DNA, the CDR3 is TGTGCCTGGAACAGGGCCAATACTGAAGCTTTCTTT. Amino acid sequence: CAWNRANTEAFF.

This clone came up once. The chain combines TRBV28 with TRBJ2-7, with 10 positions matching TRBD2. J gave up 0 bases and V 1 base, and 6 bases lay outside the gene matches. This CDR3 has 17 amino acids. Germline CDR1 is MDHEN and CDR2 is SYDVKM. CDR3 protein: CASSLSRRLAGSYEQYF. DNA of the CDR3: TGTGCCAGCAGTTTATCAAGAAGACTAGCGGGCTCCTACGAGCAGTACTTC.